These T cell receptor beta chains were read from a single sample in a study of human T cells and chemical hapten exposure. MiXCR, run by TCRdb on the RACE reads, gives a single entry per CDR3 protein. The table shows tens of thousands of distinct CDR3 sequences, with less than 4% occurring only once. Sequencing used whole blood, obtained in connection with sensitization to the hapten diphenylcyclopropenone (DPC). These receptors were obtained from a man aged 40-49 years with alopecia areata. Some clones in this sample may be carry-over from other donors' samples. The CDR3 runs from the conserved cysteine through the conserved F or W. D genes are given only for firm matches. Clone size is shown for a subset of rows, as once, few, many or a class of expanded clone.

j_gene	v_gene	abundance	d_gene	CDR3nt	CDR3aa
TRBJ2-6	TRBV11-1	many	-	TGTGCCAGCCACTCTGGAGATTTCTCTGGGGCCAACGTCCTGACTTTC	CASHSGDFSGANVLTF
TRBJ1-1	TRBV20-1	many	-	TGCAGTGCTCGCGGGGGGACCCTGGGGACTGAAGCTTTCTTT	CSARGGTLGTEAFF
TRBJ2-1	TRBV4-1	many	-	TGCGCCAGCAGCCAAGAAAGATGGGTTAGAAACTACAATGAGCAGTTCTTC	CASSQERWVRNYNEQFF
TRBJ1-3	TRBV20-1	many	TRBD1	TGCAGTGCCGCCCCCTGGGACAGGGGACTATCTGGAAACACCATATATTTT	CSAAPWDRGLSGNTIYF
TRBJ1-1	TRBV5-1	many	-	TGCGCCAGCAGCTTGGGTCCCCTGAACACTGAAGCTTTCTTT	CASSLGPLNTEAFF
TRBJ1-2	TRBV6-6	many	TRBD1	TGTGCCAGCAGTTACGGACAGGGGGAATCCCAAACCTTC	CASSYGQGESQTF
TRBJ1-1	TRBV9	many	-	TGTGCCAGCAGCAACTGGGAGAGCGCTGAAGCTTTCTTT	CASSNWESAEAFF
TRBJ1-4	TRBV15	-	-	TGTGCCACCAGCACAGGGAGGGGACCATCTAATGAAAAACTGTTTTTT	CATSTGRGPSNEKLFF
TRBJ1-1	TRBV27	many	-	TGTGCCAGCAGGCAATATTGGACATCCGAAGCTTTCTTT	CASRQYWTSEAFF
TRBJ2-7	TRBV12-3/TRBV12-4	-	TRBD1	TGTGCCAGCAGTTTATCAGGGGGACACGAGCAGTACTTC	CASSLSGGHEQYF
TRBJ2-2	TRBV5-5	few	-	TGTGCCAGCAGCTTCCGGGGGGAGGGGGCCGGCACCGGGGAGCTGTTTTTT	CASSFRGEGAGTGELFF
TRBJ2-6	TRBV3-1	many	-	TGTGCCAGCAGCCAGGGGGTCTCTGGGGCCAACGTCCTGACTTTC	CASSQGVSGANVLTF
TRBJ1-2	TRBV7-2	many	-	TGTGCCAGCAGCTTAGGAGGTTATGGCTACACCTTC	CASSLGGYGYTF
TRBJ2-7	TRBV19	many	TRBD1	TGTGCCAGTAGTATTCTGACAGGGTTCTACGAGCAGTACTTC	CASSILTGFYEQYF
TRBJ2-7	TRBV12-3/TRBV12-4	many	-	TGTGCCAGCAGTTCAAGTCAGGGTCGCGAGCAGTACTTC	CASSSSQGREQYF
TRBJ2-7	TRBV27	many	-	TGTGCCAGCAGTCCACGTCCCAGCCGCTACGAGCAGTACTTC	CASSPRPSRYEQYF
TRBJ2-3	TRBV19	few	-	TGTGCCAGTAGTGATACCGGGGCAGACCGCACAGATACGCAGTATTTT	CASSDTGADRTDTQYF
TRBJ2-1	TRBV2	many	TRBD2	TGTGCCAGCAGGGAGGGACTAGCATCCTACAATGAGCAGTTCTTC	CASREGLASYNEQFF
TRBJ2-1	TRBV6-1	many	-	TGTGCCAGCAGTGAAGCGCGCGTCAGAAGGGGGCAGTTCTTC	CASSEARVRRGQFF
TRBJ2-1	TRBV14	-	TRBD1	TGTGCCAGCAGCCGCGGACAGGGTCCCGGCTACAATGAGCAGTTCTTC	CASSRGQGPGYNEQFF
TRBJ2-7	TRBV6-2/TRBV6-3	many	-	TGTGCCAGCAACGAGGGTTCCTACGAGCAGTACTTC	CASNEGSYEQYF
TRBJ2-1	TRBV6-2/TRBV6-3	many	-	TGTGCCACCCAGGGAAGGGCTCGCGATGAGCAGTTCTTC	CATQGRARDEQFF
TRBJ2-1	TRBV7-9	many	TRBD2	TGTGCCAGCAGCTTAGCGCTAGCGGGAGAATCCCGGGAGCAGTTCTTC	CASSLALAGESREQFF
TRBJ2-2	TRBV7-2	-	TRBD2	TGTGCCAGCAGCCCGAGATGGACTAGCGGGAGTACCGGGGAGCTGTTTTTT	CASSPRWTSGSTGELFF
TRBJ2-1	TRBV7-2	many	-	TGTGCCAGCAGCTTAGGTTCGGTAGGCGGTGTGAATGAGCAGTTCTTC	CASSLGSVGGVNEQFF
TRBJ2-3	TRBV6-2/TRBV6-3	few	TRBD2	TGTGCCAGCAGCCTCGGACTAGCGGGAGCTACAGATACGCAGTATTTT	CASSLGLAGATDTQYF